One TCR beta chain is described in this entry. Assay: immunoSEQ multiplex PCR; the TCRdb copy retains only in-frame clones and omits some. The repertoire includes about 67,000 clones, roughly 92% of them detected once, and around 1.4% sits in the top ten. The data were obtained in a study of T cell changes during pregnancy in multiple sclerosis. The V gene lost 4 bases and the J gene lost 0 bases, with 21 bases spanning the gap. Germline assignment: CDR1 LNHDA and CDR2 SQIVND (reference sequence). The CDR3 has 18 residues. The sequence came from a female donor with multiple sclerosis, enrolled in a pregnancy study. Sample: peripheral blood, taken in the second trimester of pregnancy. The chain uses TRBV19 and TRBJ2-5, with TRBD1 as a possible D gene (6 bases). CDR3 nucleotide sequence: TGTGCCAGTAGTAAGGAACCTTATGCGGCAGGGGACCAAGAGACCCAGTACTTC. The encoded protein is CASSKEPYAAGDQETQYF.